Following are 19 T cell receptor beta chains from one sample sequenced in a study of shared T cell receptors in the human thymus. Here immunoSEQ multiplex PCR was the method, and the copy in TCRdb shows in-frame clones only, minus some. Of hundreds of thousands of clones in the sample, approximately 88% are singletons; the top ten hold over 0.008%. These data also featured in a second study, about human thymus T cells.

The specimen sequenced was thymocytes. The receptors were sampled from a boy younger than two with a congenital heart defect.

The count of this clone is one. The chain uses TRBV7-3 and TRBJ2-3; 10 nucleotides agree with TRBD2. Germline trimming cut 5 bases from V and 1 base from J; bases unmatched to any gene: 3. Germline CDR1 SGHTA, CDR2 FQGTGA. CDR3 length equals 15 residues. The DNA of the CDR3 is TGTGCCAGCAGCAAGACTAGCGGGCGCACAGATACGCAGTATTTT. Its translation is CASSKTSGRTDTQYF. Full variable domain (outside the CDR3, taken from reference TRBV7-3 and TRBJ2-3): GAGVSQTPSNKVTEKGKYVELRCDPISGHTALYWYRQSLGQGPEFLIYFQGTGAADDSGLPNDRFFAVRPEGSVSTLKIQRTERGDSAVYLCASSKTSGRTDTQYFGPGTRLTVL.

The rearrangement uses TRBV18 and TRBJ2-7; weak D call: TRBD2 (6 bases). CDR3 length equals 14 residues. V lost 4 bases, J lost 0 bases, and 10 bases lay in between. Germline values: CDR1 KGHSH, CDR2 LQKENI. The CDR3 DNA reads as TGTGCCAGCTCACGACTAGAGAGCTCCTACGAGCAGTACTTC. It is translated as CASSRLESSYEQYF.

The chain has TRBV10-1 and TRBJ2-5; D remains unclear. With 2 bases removed from V and 3 bases from J, the gap between germline ends came to 13 bases. The CDR3 runs 15 residues. Per the germline V gene, CDR1 is WNHNN and CDR2 is SYGVQD (reference sequence). In DNA, the CDR3 is TGCGCCAGCAGTGAGAGTCGTAGCAGAAAAGAGACCCAGTACTTC. Translating gives CASSESRSRKETQYF.

The V call is TRBV6-1, the J call TRBJ2-3, with D possibly matching TRBD2 (6 bases). Germline loops: CDR1 MNHNS, CDR2 SASEGT. V lost 7 bases and J 4 bases, leaving 21 bases between the germline ends. The CDR3 has 16 residues. The CDR3: CASIEDTGRRADTQYF. Here the CDR3 DNA reads TGTGCCAGCATTGAGGACACAGGAAGGAGGGCAGATACGCAGTATTTT.

This chain connects TRBV18 to TRBJ2-7; 10 nucleotides line up with TRBD1. The CDR3 is 13 residues long. With V trimmed by 6 bases and J by 3 bases, 2 bases remained unmatched. Germline loops: CDR1 KGHSH, CDR2 LQKENI. Here the CDR3 DNA reads TGTGCCAGCTCCCGGGACAGGGGCTACGAGCAGTACTTC. Amino acid sequence: CASSRDRGYEQYF.

The chain is built from TRBV11-3 and TRBJ2-7, with D maybe TRBD2 (5 bases). CDR1 SGHNT and CDR2 YENEEA come from the germline V gene. V lost 6 bases to trimming and J lost 5 bases, with 11 bases between them. CDR3 length: 12 amino acids. In DNA form, the CDR3 reads TGTGCCAGCAGAACCGTCGGGGACGAGCAGTACTTC. Residues: CASRTVGDEQYF. Variable domain in full (rest from reference TRBV11-3 and TRBJ2-7): EAGVVQSPRYKIIEKKQPVAFWCNPISGHNTLYWYLQNLGQGPELLIRYENEEAVDDSQLPKDRFSAERLKGVDSTLKIQPAELGDSAVYLCASRTVGDEQYFGPGTRLTVT.

This clone was seen more than once but under ten times. The chain couples TRBV19 to TRBJ2-2; no firm D call. Trimming removed 5 bases from V and 5 bases from J, with 12 bases in between. This CDR3 spans 14 amino acids. Germline V gene lookup returns CDR1 LNHDA and CDR2 SQIVND (reference sequence). The CDR3 protein is CASSHSPDTGELFF. The CDR3 DNA reads as TGTGCCAGTAGTCACTCACCTGATACCGGGGAGCTGTTTTTT.

The chain links TRBV4-1 to TRBJ1-1; 7 positions agree with TRBD1. The CDR3 runs to 18 residues. Per germline, CDR1 MGHRA and CDR2 YSYEKL. The junction had 10 bases not matched to a gene; V was cut back by 0 bases and J by 0 bases. The CDR3 sequence is CASSQEMTGPSMNTEAFF. Written as DNA, the CDR3 is TGCGCCAGCAGCCAAGAGATGACAGGGCCTAGTATGAACACTGAAGCTTTCTTT.

The chain links TRBV7-2 to TRBJ1-2; D is perhaps TRBD1 (6 bases). This CDR3 spans 16 amino acids. V was clipped by 5 bases and J by 4 bases, with 20 bases between them. Germline V CDR1 and CDR2: SGHTA, FQGNSA. The CDR3 region is CASSPSYIRGSYGYTF. In DNA form, the CDR3 reads TGTGCCAGCAGCCCTTCCTATATCAGGGGAAGCTATGGCTACACCTTC. Complete variable domain (other parts from reference TRBV7-2 and TRBJ1-2): GAGVSQSPSNKVTEKGKDVELRCDPISGHTALYWYRQSLGQGLEFLIYFQGNSAPDKSGLPSDRFSAERTGGSVSTLTIQRTQQEDSAVYLCASSPSYIRGSYGYTFGSGTRLTVV.

V and J are TRBV5-6 and TRBJ2-2, with 8 bases that match TRBD1. This CDR3 contains 15 residues. J lost 5 bases, V lost 4 bases, and 7 bases had no gene match. Germline V CDR1 and CDR2: SGHDT, YYEEEE. CDR3 DNA: TGTGCCAGCAGCAGACAGGGGATTGGGACCGGGGAGCTGTTTTTT. Translating it yields CASSRQGIGTGELFF.

This chain connects TRBV21-1 to TRBJ2-3; TRBD1, the table's D call, was not compared with the DNA. TRBV21-1 represents a pseudogene. CDR3 length equals 22 residues. For the CDR3, the DNA is TGTGCCAGCAGCAATCCCCCAGCCTGCAGGGGGCGCCTTAGCGGAAGCACAGATACGCAGTATTTT. Its translation is CASSNPPACRGRLSGSTDTQYF.

The chain joins TRBV30 to TRBJ2-7; TRBD2 agrees at 9 bases. CDR1 and CDR2 (germline): GTSNPN, SVGIG (reference sequence). The J segment lost 3 bases and the V segment lost 5 bases, leaving 17 bases of the junction unmatched. The CDR3 spans 17 residues. In DNA, the CDR3 is TGTGCCTGGGCGGGACTAGCAGCACAAGGGGAAAACTACGAGCAGTACTTC. The encoded protein is CAWAGLAAQGENYEQYF. Filled out from reference TRBV30 and TRBJ2-7, the complete variable domain reads SQTIHQWPATLVQPVGSPLSLECTVEGTSNPNLYWYRQAAGRGLQLLFYSVGIGQISSEVPQNLSASRPQDRQFILSSKKLLLSDSGFYLCAWAGLAAQGENYEQYFGPGTRLTVT.

The CDR3 spells CASSFRGLAGAMSYNEQFF. CDR3 in DNA: TGTGCCAGCAGCTTTCGGGGACTAGCGGGAGCGATGTCCTACAATGAGCAGTTCTTC. The rearrangement joins TRBV11-2 to TRBJ2-1; TRBD2 matches 14 bases. The CDR3 has 19 amino acids. Germline CDR1 is SGHAT and CDR2 is FQNNGV. With V trimmed by 3 bases and J by 1 base, 8 bases remained unmatched.

This sequence joins TRBV7-9 and TRBJ2-5; D is possibly TRBD2 (5 bases). This CDR3 region has 16 residues. V lost 3 bases to trimming and J lost 4 bases, with 18 bases between them. Germline lookup yields CDR1 SEHNR and CDR2 FQNEAQ (reference sequence). The CDR3 sequence is CASSLVGGTRGETQYF. The CDR3 region has the DNA TGTGCCAGCAGCTTGGTGGGCGGTACACGGGGAGAGACCCAGTACTTC.

This chain joins TRBV7-8 and TRBJ2-7; 7 positions match TRBD1. V lost 5 bases to trimming and J lost 4 bases; unmatched junction nucleotides: 8. This CDR3 has 14 amino acids. In germline, CDR1 is SGHVS, CDR2 FQNEAQ. CDR3 DNA sequence: TGTGCCAGCAGCCTCAGGGACAGTATTTACGAGCAGTACTTC. Amino acid sequence: CASSLRDSIYEQYF.

The chain links TRBV2 to TRBJ2-5; 9 bases are shared with TRBD2. Trimming at V came to 6 bases and at J to 2 bases, leaving 4 bases not matched to a gene. Per germline, CDR1 SNHLY and CDR2 FYNNEI. CDR3 length: 14 residues. CDR3 in amino acids: CASRATSGQETQYF. The CDR3 coding sequence is TGTGCCAGCAGAGCCACTAGCGGGCAAGAGACCCAGTACTTC. The full variable domain, rest sourced from reference TRBV2 and TRBJ2-5, is EPEVTQTPSHQVTQMGQEVILRCVPISNHLYFYWYRQILGQKVEFLVSFYNNEISEKSEIFDDQFSVERPDGSNFTLKIRSTKLEDSAMYFCASRATSGQETQYFGPGTRLLVL.

The V and J genes are TRBV28 and TRBJ1-2; 8 bases agree with TRBD1. The CDR3 loop spans 13 amino acids. Germline V gene lookup returns CDR1 MDHEN and CDR2 SYDVKM. Trimming cost V 6 bases and J 5 bases; bases outside gene matches: 5. The CDR3 DNA follows: TGTGCCAGCAGGACAGGGGTGTCGTATGGCTACACCTTC. Protein sequence: CASRTGVSYGYTF.

This sequence joins TRBV25-1 and TRBJ2-5; 8 nucleotides line up with TRBD1. V lost 2 bases to trimming and J lost 4 bases; unmatched junction nucleotides: 9. Germline V gives CDR1 MGHDK, CDR2 SYGVNS. This CDR3 is built from 16 residues. This CDR3 reads CASSEESRGPVETQYF. The CDR3 DNA sequence: TGTGCCAGCAGTGAAGAGAGCAGGGGGCCGGTAGAGACCCAGTACTTC.

V and J are TRBV7-9 and TRBJ2-7; a possible D gene is TRBD1 (6 bases). Trimming took 5 bases from V and 3 from J, leaving 23 bases between them. The CDR3 is made up of 17 amino acids. Germline values: CDR1 SEHNR, CDR2 FQNEAQ (reference sequence). The CDR3 DNA follows: TGTGCCAGCAGCCCCCAAGTCAGGGGCGACCTCCTCTACGAGCAGTACTTC. It encodes CASSPQVRGDLLYEQYF. The variable domain in full, completed from reference TRBV7-9 and TRBJ2-7, reads DTGVSQNPRHKITKRGQNVTFRCDPISEHNRLYWYRQTLGQGPEFLTYFQNEAQLEKSRLLSDRFSAERPKGSFSTLEIQRTEQGDSAMYLCASSPQVRGDLLYEQYFGPGTRLTVT.